This T cell receptor beta chain was sequenced in a study of blood T cells in healthy people across ages. With a J-beta primer mix and a sample-barcoded 5' primer, a second PCR ran 7 to 11 cycles. Each CDR3 protein is one row after TCRdb ran MiXCR on the 5' RACE reads. This sample carries roughly 2 million distinct CDR3 sequences, around half of them seen once, and the ten largest clones take approximately 2.1%. The CDR3 consists of 14 residues. From germline, CDR1 is DFQATT and CDR2 SNEGSKA (reference sequence). V lost 3 bases and J lost 0, with 6 bases in between. This rearrangement joins TRBV20-1 to TRBJ2-6; D gene uncertain. The sample taken for sequencing was blood. The clonotype originates from a woman aged 40 to 55 in good health. The CDR3 DNA reads as TGCAGTGCTAGCGGGTACTCTGGGGCCAACGTCCTGACTTTC. Its protein is CSASGYSGANVLTF.